This TCR beta chain emerged from a study of blood T cell repertoires in COVID-19. For the study at large: Sites in the United States, Italy and Spain provided acute and convalescent COVID-19 samples. Sources were T cells, B-cell-depleted T cells, or PBMCs; the material itself was cDNA or gDNA.

Trimming removed 0 bases from V and 6 bases from J, with 7 bases in between. This CDR3 has 12 amino acids. Germline V gene sequence: CDR1 SGHNT, CDR2 YYREEE (reference sequence). The sample holds a few counts of this clone. As handled by the study authors: Amplification with reference gene primers provided the estimates of nucleated cell counts. The repertoire was sequenced with immunoSEQ multiplex PCR; TCRdb's copy has only in-frame clones and lacks some. That table is the source of V, J and clone size, and D and trimming were worked out from the DNA. The repertoire holds roughly 68,000 clones, with about nine tenths as singletons.

The sequenced sample was peripheral blood. The V gene is TRBV5-4, the J gene TRBJ2-7; D is undetermined. The sequence came from a human donor in a cohort sampled during active COVID-19. The DNA for the CDR3 is TGTGCCAGCAGCTTGGGTTTCGGCGAGCAGTACTTC. Protein sequence: CASSLGFGEQYF.